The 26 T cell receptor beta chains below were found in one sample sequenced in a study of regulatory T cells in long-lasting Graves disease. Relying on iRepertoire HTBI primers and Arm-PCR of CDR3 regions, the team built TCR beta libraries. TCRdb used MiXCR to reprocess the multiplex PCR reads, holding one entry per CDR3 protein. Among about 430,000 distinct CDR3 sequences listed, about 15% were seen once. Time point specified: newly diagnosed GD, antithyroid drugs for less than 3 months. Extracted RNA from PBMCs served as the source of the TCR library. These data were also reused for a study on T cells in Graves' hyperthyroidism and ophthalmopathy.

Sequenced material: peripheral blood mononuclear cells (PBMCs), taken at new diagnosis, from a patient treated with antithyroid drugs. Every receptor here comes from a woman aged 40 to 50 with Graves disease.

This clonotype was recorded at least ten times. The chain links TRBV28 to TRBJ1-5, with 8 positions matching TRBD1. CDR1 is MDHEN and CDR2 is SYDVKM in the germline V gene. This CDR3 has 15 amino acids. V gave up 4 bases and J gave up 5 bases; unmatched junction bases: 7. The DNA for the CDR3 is TGTGCCAGCAGTTCCTACACAGGGGGGGATCAGCCCCAGCATTTT. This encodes CASSSYTGGDQPQHF.

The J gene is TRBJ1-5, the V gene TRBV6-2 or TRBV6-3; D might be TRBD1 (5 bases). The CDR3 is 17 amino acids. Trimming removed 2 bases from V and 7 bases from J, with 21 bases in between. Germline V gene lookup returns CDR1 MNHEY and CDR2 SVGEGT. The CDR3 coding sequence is TGTGCCAGCAGTTACCCCATGGGTTTGGGGGAAGACCAGCCCCAGCATTTT. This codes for CASSYPMGLGEDQPQHF.

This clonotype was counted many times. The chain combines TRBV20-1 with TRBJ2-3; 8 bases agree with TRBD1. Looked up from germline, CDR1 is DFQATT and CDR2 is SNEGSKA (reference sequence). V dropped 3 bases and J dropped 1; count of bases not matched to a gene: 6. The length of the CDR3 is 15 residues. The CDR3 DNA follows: TGCAGTGCTAGTGACTTGACAGGGGGCACAGATACGCAGTATTTT. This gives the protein CSASDLTGGTDTQYF.

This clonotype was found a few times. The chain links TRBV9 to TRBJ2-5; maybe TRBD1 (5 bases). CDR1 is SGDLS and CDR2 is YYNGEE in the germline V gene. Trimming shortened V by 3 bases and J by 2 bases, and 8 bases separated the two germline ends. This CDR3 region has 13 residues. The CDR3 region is CASSATEQETQYF. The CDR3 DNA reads TGTGCCAGCAGCGCGACAGAACAAGAGACCCAGTACTTC.

The CDR3 coding sequence is TGTGCCAGCAGTTTAGGACAGGGCTCCTACAATGAGCAGTACTTC. Translated, it gives CASSLGQGSYNEQYF. The chain links TRBV12-3 or TRBV12-4 to TRBJ2-7; 7 bases are shared with TRBD1. This CDR3 has 15 residues. Losses at the gene ends were 1 base for V and 7 bases for J; bases not matched to a gene: 10.

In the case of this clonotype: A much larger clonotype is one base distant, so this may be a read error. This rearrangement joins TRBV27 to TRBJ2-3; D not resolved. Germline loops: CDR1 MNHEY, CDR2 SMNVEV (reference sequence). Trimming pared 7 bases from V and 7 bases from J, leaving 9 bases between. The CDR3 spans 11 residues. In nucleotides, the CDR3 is TGTGCCAGCAATTCTTCTAATACGCAGTATTTT. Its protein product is CASNSSNTQYF.

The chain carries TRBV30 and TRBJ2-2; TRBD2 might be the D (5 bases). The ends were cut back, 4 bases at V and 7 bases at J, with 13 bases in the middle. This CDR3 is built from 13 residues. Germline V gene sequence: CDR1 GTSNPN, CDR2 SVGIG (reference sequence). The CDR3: CAWNNQAGGELFF. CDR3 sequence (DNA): TGTGCCTGGAATAACCAGGCGGGCGGGGAGCTGTTTTTT.

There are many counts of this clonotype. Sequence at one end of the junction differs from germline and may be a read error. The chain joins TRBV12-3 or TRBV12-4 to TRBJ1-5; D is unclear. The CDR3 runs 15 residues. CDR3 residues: CASSLGGFGNQPQHF. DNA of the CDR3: TGTGCCAGCAGCTTAGGTGGGTTTGGGAATCAGCCCCAGCATTTT.

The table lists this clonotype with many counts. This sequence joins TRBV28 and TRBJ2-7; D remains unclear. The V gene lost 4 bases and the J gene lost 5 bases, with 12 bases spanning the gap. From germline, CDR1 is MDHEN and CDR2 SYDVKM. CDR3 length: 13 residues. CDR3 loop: CASSSPVTDEQYF. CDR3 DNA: TGTGCCAGCAGTTCGCCCGTCACGGACGAGCAGTACTTC.

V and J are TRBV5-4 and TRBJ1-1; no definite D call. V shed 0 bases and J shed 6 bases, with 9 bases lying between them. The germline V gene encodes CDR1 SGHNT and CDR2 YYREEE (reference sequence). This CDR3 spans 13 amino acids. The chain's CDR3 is CASSLAGFSEAFF. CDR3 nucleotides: TGTGCCAGCAGCTTGGCGGGTTTCTCTGAAGCTTTCTTT.

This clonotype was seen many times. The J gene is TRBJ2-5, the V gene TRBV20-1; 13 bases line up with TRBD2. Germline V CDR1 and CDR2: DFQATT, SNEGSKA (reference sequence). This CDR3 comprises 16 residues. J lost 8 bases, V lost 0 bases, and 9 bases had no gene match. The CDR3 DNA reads TGCAGTGCTAGAGACGGTGGGACTAGCGGGGCCTTTACCCAGTACTTC. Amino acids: CSARDGGTSGAFTQYF.

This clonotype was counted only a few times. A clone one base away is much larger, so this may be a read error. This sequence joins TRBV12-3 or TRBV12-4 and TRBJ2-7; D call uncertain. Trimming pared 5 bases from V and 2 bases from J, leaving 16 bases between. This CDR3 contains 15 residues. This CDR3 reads CASSPQTLRTYEQYF. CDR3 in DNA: TGTGCCAGCAGTCCCCAGACACTTAGAACCTACGAGCAGTACTTC.

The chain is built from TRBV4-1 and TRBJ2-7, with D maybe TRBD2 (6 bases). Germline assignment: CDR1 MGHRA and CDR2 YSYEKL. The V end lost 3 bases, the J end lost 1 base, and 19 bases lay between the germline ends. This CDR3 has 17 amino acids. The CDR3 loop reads CASSHFVGGLESYEQYF. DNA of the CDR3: TGCGCCAGCAGCCATTTCGTAGGAGGGCTCGAGTCCTACGAGCAGTACTTC.

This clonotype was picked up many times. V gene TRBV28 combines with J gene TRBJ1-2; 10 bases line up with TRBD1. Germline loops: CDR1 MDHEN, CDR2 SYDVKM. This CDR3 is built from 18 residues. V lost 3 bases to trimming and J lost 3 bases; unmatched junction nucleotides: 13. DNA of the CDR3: TGTGCCAGCAGTTTCCCTCGCGGGGGTGGACAGGGGGACTATGGCTACACCTTC. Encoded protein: CASSFPRGGGQGDYGYTF.

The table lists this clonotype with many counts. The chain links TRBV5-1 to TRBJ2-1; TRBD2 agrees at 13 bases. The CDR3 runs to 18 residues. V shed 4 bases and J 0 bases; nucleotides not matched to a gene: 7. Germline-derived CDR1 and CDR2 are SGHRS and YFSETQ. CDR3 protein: CASSMPTSGRSSYNEQFF. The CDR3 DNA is TGCGCCAGCAGCATGCCGACTAGCGGGAGGAGCTCCTACAATGAGCAGTTCTTC.

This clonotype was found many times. CDR3 nucleotides: TGCAGTGCTAGGGCAGGGATCGTGGACGAGCAGTACTTC. This encodes CSARAGIVDEQYF. The chain carries TRBV20-1 and TRBJ2-7; D possibly corresponds to TRBD1 (5 bases). Trimming left V 3 bases short and J 5 bases short, with 14 bases between. Germline V gene sequence: CDR1 DFQATT, CDR2 SNEGSKA (reference sequence). The CDR3 extends over 13 amino acids.

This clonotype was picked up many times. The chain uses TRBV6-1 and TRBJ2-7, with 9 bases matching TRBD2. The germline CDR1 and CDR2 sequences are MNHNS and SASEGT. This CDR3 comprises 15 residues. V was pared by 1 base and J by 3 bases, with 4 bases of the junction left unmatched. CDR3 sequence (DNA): TGTGCCAGCAGTGAAGGGACTAGCGAGGTCTACGAGCAGTACTTC. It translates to CASSEGTSEVYEQYF.

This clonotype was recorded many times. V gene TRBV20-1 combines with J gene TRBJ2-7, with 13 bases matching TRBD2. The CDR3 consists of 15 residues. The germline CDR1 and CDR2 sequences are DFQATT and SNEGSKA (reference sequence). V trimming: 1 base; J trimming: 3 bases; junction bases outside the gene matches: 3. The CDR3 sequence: CSARARTSGSYEQYF. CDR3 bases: TGCAGTGCTAGAGCTAGGACTAGCGGGAGCTACGAGCAGTACTTC.

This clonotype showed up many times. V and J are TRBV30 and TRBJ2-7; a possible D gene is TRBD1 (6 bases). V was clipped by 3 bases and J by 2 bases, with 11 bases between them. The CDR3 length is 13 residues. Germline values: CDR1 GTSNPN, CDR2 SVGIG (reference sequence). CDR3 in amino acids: CAWRPRTAYEQYF. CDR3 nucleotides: TGTGCCTGGAGACCCCGGACAGCCTACGAGCAGTACTTC.

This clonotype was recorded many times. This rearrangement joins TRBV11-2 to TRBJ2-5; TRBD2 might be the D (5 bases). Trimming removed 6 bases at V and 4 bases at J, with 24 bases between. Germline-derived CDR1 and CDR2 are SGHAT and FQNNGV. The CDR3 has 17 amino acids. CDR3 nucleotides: TGTGCCAGCAGATCCCCGAGGGCCCGCCGAACGAGAGAGACCCAGTACTTC. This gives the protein CASRSPRARRTRETQYF.

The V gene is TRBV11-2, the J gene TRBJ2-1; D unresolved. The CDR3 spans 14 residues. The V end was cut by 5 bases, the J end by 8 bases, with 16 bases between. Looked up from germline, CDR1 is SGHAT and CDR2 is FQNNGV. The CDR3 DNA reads TGTGCCAGCAGCCCCCTTTACGAGAACGATGAGCAGTTCTTC. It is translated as CASSPLYENDEQFF. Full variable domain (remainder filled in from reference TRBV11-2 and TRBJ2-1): EAGVAQSPRYKIIEKRQSVAFWCNPISGHATLYWYQQILGQGPKLLIQFQNNGVVDDSQLPKDRFSAERLKGVDSTLKIQPAKLEDSAVYLCASSPLYENDEQFFGPGTRLTVL.

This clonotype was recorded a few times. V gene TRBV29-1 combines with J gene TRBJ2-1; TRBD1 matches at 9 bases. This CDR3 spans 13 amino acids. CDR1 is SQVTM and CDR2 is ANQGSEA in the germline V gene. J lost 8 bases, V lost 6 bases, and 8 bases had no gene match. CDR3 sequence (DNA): TGCAGCGTCCCCCGGGACAGGGTCGATGAGCAGTTCTTC. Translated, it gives CSVPRDRVDEQFF.

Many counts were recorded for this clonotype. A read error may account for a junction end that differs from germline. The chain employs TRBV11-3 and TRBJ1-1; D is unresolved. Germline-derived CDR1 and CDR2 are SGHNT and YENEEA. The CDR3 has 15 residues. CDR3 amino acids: CASSVEGSQDTEAFF. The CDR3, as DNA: TGTGCCAGCAGCGTAGAGGGATCCCAGGACACTGAAGCTTTCTTT.

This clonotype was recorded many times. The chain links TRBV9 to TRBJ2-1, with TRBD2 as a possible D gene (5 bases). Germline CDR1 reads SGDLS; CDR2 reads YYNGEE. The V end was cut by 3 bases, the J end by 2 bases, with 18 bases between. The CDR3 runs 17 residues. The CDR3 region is CASSAPPRERAYNEQFF. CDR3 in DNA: TGTGCCAGCAGCGCCCCACCCCGAGAGAGGGCCTACAATGAGCAGTTCTTC.

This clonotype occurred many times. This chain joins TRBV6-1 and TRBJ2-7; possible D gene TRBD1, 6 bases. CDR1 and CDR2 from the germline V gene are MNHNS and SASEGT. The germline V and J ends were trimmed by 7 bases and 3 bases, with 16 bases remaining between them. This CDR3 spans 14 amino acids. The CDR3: CASKRTEEYYEQYF. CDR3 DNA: TGTGCCAGCAAAAGGACAGAGGAATACTACGAGCAGTACTTC.

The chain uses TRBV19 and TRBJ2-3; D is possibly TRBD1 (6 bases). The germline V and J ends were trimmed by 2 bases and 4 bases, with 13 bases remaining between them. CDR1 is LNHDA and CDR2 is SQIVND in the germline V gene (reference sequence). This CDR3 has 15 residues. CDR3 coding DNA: TGTGCCAGTAGTATATTTGGCAGGGGTTCAGATACGCAGTATTTT. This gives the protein CASSIFGRGSDTQYF.